What follows are 30 T cell receptor beta chains derived from one specimen sequenced in a study of metastatic and nonmetastatic thyroid tumors. TCRdb re-called clones from the PCR reads using MiXCR. The sample comprises approximately 14,000 clones, 29% of which are singletons, and approximately 4% rests with the top ten. Patients had received no treatment of any kind before thyroid surgery. Sequencing was performed on blood. The receptor source for this set is a female donor with papillary thyroid cancer or a benign thyroid nodule (not recorded which). Some clones in this sample may be carry-over from other donors' samples.

This chain joins TRBV6-1 and TRBJ1-1, with a tentative D call TRBD1 (5 bases). The V end lost 6 bases, the J end lost 4 bases, and 15 bases lay between the germline ends. The CDR3 consists of 14 residues. The V gene's germline CDR1 is MNHNS and CDR2 SASEGT. The CDR3 reads CASSDGDWSTEAFF. In DNA form, the CDR3 reads TGTGCCAGCAGCGACGGGGACTGGAGCACTGAAGCTTTCTTT.

This clone was observed many times. This chain links TRBV7-3 with TRBJ2-2, with 8 nucleotides matching TRBD1. Germline loops: CDR1 SGHTA, CDR2 FQGTGA. This CDR3 comprises 14 residues. J was trimmed by 1 base and V by 8 bases; bases with no gene match: 3. The CDR3 loop reads CASRDRGNTGELFF. In DNA form, the CDR3 reads TGTGCCAGCCGCGACAGGGGGAACACCGGGGAGCTGTTTTTT. The full variable domain, completed using reference TRBV7-3 and TRBJ2-2, is GAGVSQTPSNKVTEKGKYVELRCDPISGHTALYWYRQSLGQGPEFLIYFQGTGAADDSGLPNDRFFAVRPEGSVSTLKIQRTERGDSAVYLCASRDRGNTGELFFGEGSRLTVL.

The V gene is TRBV14, the J gene TRBJ2-2; 7 bases fit TRBD1. This CDR3 has 15 residues. J was trimmed by 7 bases and V by 0 bases; bases with no gene match: 5. The germline V gene has CDR1 SGHDN and CDR2 FVKESK. The CDR3 here is CASSQEQGSYGELFF. Here the CDR3 DNA reads TGTGCCAGCAGCCAAGAACAGGGGAGTTACGGGGAGCTGTTTTTT.

The V and J genes are TRBV5-1 and TRBJ1-2; D gene ambiguous. The V gene's germline CDR1 is SGHRS and CDR2 YFSETQ. The V gene lost 4 bases and the J gene lost 4 bases, with 17 bases spanning the gap. This CDR3 is built from 15 residues. CDR3 amino acids: CASSGDSGAPYGYTF. CDR3 sequence (DNA): TGCGCCAGCAGCGGGGATTCGGGCGCCCCCTATGGCTACACCTTC.

The CDR3 DNA reads as TGCAGTGCTAGAGGTACTAGCGGCACAGATACGCAGTATTTT. Translation gives CSARGTSGTDTQYF. The chain has TRBV20-1 and TRBJ2-3; 7 bases fit TRBD2. The CDR3 length is 14 residues. Germline values: CDR1 DFQATT, CDR2 SNEGSKA (reference sequence). Germline trimming cut 1 base from V and 1 base from J; bases unmatched to any gene: 2.

This chain connects TRBV6-1 to TRBJ2-7, with D perhaps being TRBD1 or TRBD2 (6 bases each). V was clipped by 6 bases and J by 2 bases, with 11 bases between them. This CDR3 has 13 residues. CDR1 and CDR2 (germline): MNHNS, SASEGT. CDR3 region: CASREGGPYEQYF. For the CDR3, the DNA is TGTGCCAGCAGGGAGGGGGGCCCCTACGAGCAGTACTTC.

As to this clone: This may arise from a read error, as a much more abundant clone is one base away. The conserved final phenylalanine or tryptophan is absent from the CDR3, which likely points to a read error. J is TRBJ1-2 and V is TRBV3-1, with no clear D. Trimming stripped 3 bases from V and 1 base from J, with 9 bases between. The CDR3 spans 14 residues. The V gene's germline CDR1 is LGHDT and CDR2 YNNKEL (reference sequence). CDR3 nucleotides: TGTGCCAGCAGCCACTCCAGCCTTAACTATGGCTACACCCTC. It yields the protein CASSHSSLNYGYTL.

Of note for this clone: It is likely a read error, because the conserved phenylalanine at the end of the CDR3 is missing. The rearrangement uses TRBV6-5 and TRBJ1-1; D call uncertain. Trimming left V 0 bases short and J 2 bases short, with 13 bases between. Per the germline V gene, CDR1 is MNHEY and CDR2 is SVGAGI. The CDR3 runs 16 residues. The CDR3 here is CASSYSRRTPNTEAFS. The CDR3 DNA reads as TGTGCCAGCAGTTACTCGAGGCGTACACCCAACACTGAAGCTTTCTCT.

This clone was detected ten times or more. The chain joins TRBV12-3 or TRBV12-4 to TRBJ1-2, with TRBD1 matching 9 bases. The ends lost 4 bases at V and 5 bases at J; junction bases unmatched: 5. This CDR3 contains 14 residues. This CDR3 is CASSSRTGVYGYTF. CDR3 nucleotides: TGTGCCAGCAGTTCAAGGACAGGGGTATATGGCTACACCTTC.

This clone ranks as medium-sized (0.01 to 0.1%). The J gene is TRBJ1-2, the V gene TRBV18; a weak D match, TRBD1 (6 bases). Germline lookup yields CDR1 KGHSH and CDR2 LQKENI. The CDR3 has 13 residues. The V end lost 5 bases, the J end lost 8 bases, and 15 bases lay between the germline ends. For the CDR3, the DNA is TGTGCCAGCTCAGCGGACAGTTTTCGAGGCTACACCTTC. Amino acid sequence: CASSADSFRGYTF.

This rearrangement joins TRBV20-1 to TRBJ1-1; no reliable D call. Between the trimmed V and J ends, which lost 3 bases and 4 bases, there was a span of 18 bases. CDR1 DFQATT and CDR2 SNEGSKA come from the germline V gene (reference sequence). This CDR3 contains 15 residues. Here the CDR3 reads CSASTRTVLFTEAFF. DNA of the CDR3: TGCAGTGCTAGTACGAGGACCGTACTATTCACTGAAGCTTTCTTT.

This clone was observed a handful of times. The CDR3 DNA sequence: TGCGCCAGCAGTGCCGACGGAGAGTCGGCTGAGCAGTTCTTC. Protein product: CASSADGESAEQFF. The rearrangement links TRBV10-2 to TRBJ2-1, with unresolved D. Trimming left V 4 bases short and J 9 bases short, with 16 bases between. CDR3 size: 14 residues. CDR1 and CDR2 (germline): WSHSY, SAAADI.

This clone has a handful of counts. One end of the junction does not line up with germline, which may come from a read error. The chain couples TRBV10-3 to TRBJ2-5; 12 nucleotides agree with TRBD2. The CDR3 is 16 residues long. The germline V gene encodes CDR1 ENHRY and CDR2 SYGVKD. The CDR3 reads CVIRGTLAGGGETKYF. Here the CDR3 DNA reads TGTGTCATCAGGGGAACACTAGCGGGAGGAGGGGAGACCAAGTACTTC.

This clone was seen at least ten times. V gene TRBV6-1 combines with J gene TRBJ1-2, with 7 bases identical to TRBD1. Germline V gene lookup returns CDR1 MNHNS and CDR2 SASEGT. This CDR3 region has 14 residues. V trimming: 10 bases; J trimming: 4 bases; junction bases outside the gene matches: 12. The CDR3, as DNA: TGTGCCACCCCCCCCGGAGGGGGCAGCTATGGCTACACCTTC. Its translation is CATPPGGGSYGYTF.

This chain joins TRBV11-2 and TRBJ2-7, with TRBD1 as a possible D gene (5 bases). CDR3 size: 13 residues. V lost 5 bases and J 6 bases, leaving 14 bases between the germline ends. Germline values: CDR1 SGHAT, CDR2 FQNNGV. CDR3 nucleotides: TGTGCCAGCAGCCCTACAGGTTCTGGCGAGCAGTACTTC. This translates into CASSPTGSGEQYF.

In its sample, this clone was seen many times. V and J are TRBV10-3 and TRBJ1-1, with D uncertain. From germline, CDR1 is ENHRY and CDR2 SYGVKD. CDR3 length: 12 amino acids. With 0 bases removed from V and 8 bases from J, the gap between germline ends came to 7 bases. The CDR3 DNA sequence: TGTGCCATCAGTGAGTCGATGGGGGAAGCTTTCTTT. Protein product: CAISESMGEAFF.

This clone appeared many times. The chain employs TRBV14 and TRBJ2-5; no clear D. V gave up 1 base and J gave up 4 bases, with 7 bases separating them. CDR3 length equals 13 residues. Germline loops: CDR1 SGHDN, CDR2 FVKESK. The CDR3 bases are TGTGCCAGCAGCCAAGGGGTTTCAGAGACCCAGTACTTC. Residues: CASSQGVSETQYF.

This clone was seen more than once but under ten times. CDR3 sequence reads: CASASTWVSYGYTF. For the CDR3, the DNA is TGTGCCAGCGCGTCGACATGGGTAAGCTATGGCTACACCTTC. The chain links TRBV6-1 to TRBJ1-2; D not certain. V was shortened by 8 bases and J by 4 bases, with 17 bases between the two germline ends. CDR3 length equals 14 residues. Germline CDR1 is MNHNS and CDR2 is SASEGT.

This clone has only a few counts. The V call is TRBV6-2 or TRBV6-3, the J call TRBJ2-2; D uncertain. CDR3 length equals 15 residues. V lost 7 bases, J lost 6 bases, and 18 bases lay in between. Germline CDR1 and CDR2: MNHEY and SVGEGT. CDR3 DNA sequence: TGTGCCAGCACCCTCTCCGTGGTGGCTGCCGGGGAGCTGTTTTTT. This encodes CASTLSVVAAGELFF.

The chain combines TRBV6-2 or TRBV6-3 with TRBJ1-4; no definite D call. The CDR3 totals 14 residues. Germline CDR1 MNHEY, CDR2 SVGEGT. Deletions cut 5 bases from V and 8 bases from J, with 15 bases between. Written as DNA, the CDR3 is TGTGCCAGCAGTACGTCCAGGATAGGGGAAAAACTGTTTTTT. Amino acid sequence: CASSTSRIGEKLFF.

This clone is deemed medium-sized (0.01 to 0.1%). V usage is TRBV5-1 and J usage is TRBJ2-2, with 9 bases that match TRBD1. CDR1 and CDR2 (germline): SGHRS, YFSETQ. J gave up 2 bases and V 1 base, and 3 bases lay outside the gene matches. The CDR3 runs 16 residues. CDR3 in DNA: TGCGCCAGCAGCTTGAGGGGACAGGGTAACACCGGGGAGCTGTTTTTT. Residues: CASSLRGQGNTGELFF.

This clone was recorded many times. The rearrangement uses TRBV20-1 and TRBJ2-1; D possibly corresponds to TRBD2 (5 bases). Trimming left V 5 bases short and J 0 bases short, with 11 bases between. CDR3 length: 14 amino acids. Germline loops: CDR1 DFQATT, CDR2 SNEGSKA (reference sequence). CDR3 sequence reads: CSAGLGSSYNEQFF. CDR3 DNA sequence: TGCAGTGCTGGATTAGGGAGCTCCTACAATGAGCAGTTCTTC.

This clone was recorded many times. The chain links TRBV12-3 or TRBV12-4 to TRBJ1-4, with TRBD1 matching 9 bases. The CDR3 has 14 residues. V was clipped by 5 bases and J by 7 bases; unmatched bases: 5. As DNA, the CDR3 is TGTGCCAGCAGTCTACAGGGGGCGGGTGAAAAACTGTTTTTT. Its translation is CASSLQGAGEKLFF.

The chain couples TRBV29-1 to TRBJ2-3; 7 bases are a match to TRBD2. Looked up from germline, CDR1 is SQVTM and CDR2 is ANQGSEA. Trimming at V came to 4 bases and at J to 3 bases, leaving 4 bases not matched to a gene. CDR3 length equals 13 residues. Written as DNA, the CDR3 is TGCAGCGTTGGGTCTAGCGGTACAGATACGCAGTATTTT. Amino acids: CSVGSSGTDTQYF.

This clone was recorded at least ten times. V is TRBV5-1 and J is TRBJ2-3; unclear D gene. The V gene's germline CDR1 is SGHRS and CDR2 YFSETQ. CDR3 length: 13 amino acids. Trimming cost V 0 bases and J 7 bases, with 9 bases left between them. In DNA, the CDR3 is TGCGCCAGCAGCTTGGCCGGGCAGAATACGCAGTATTTT. Protein: CASSLAGQNTQYF.

This clone is medium-sized (0.01 to 0.1%). This sequence joins TRBV20-1 and TRBJ1-4; weak D call: TRBD1 (6 bases). This CDR3 has 15 amino acids. Germline V gene data show CDR1 as DFQATT and CDR2 as SNEGSKA (reference sequence). The V end lost 5 bases, the J end lost 0 bases, and 13 bases lay between the germline ends. For the CDR3, the DNA is TGCAGTGCTCGACAGGACACTTCAACTAATGAAAAACTGTTTTTT. Its translation is CSARQDTSTNEKLFF.

A word on this clone: The missing conserved phenylalanine or tryptophan at the end of this CDR3 makes a read error likely. The DNA is left out, because the CDR3 cannot be placed on it with certainty; the CDR3 is given as TCRdb lists it. The CDR3 spells CASSRAKACEKYL. The gene calls are TRBV7-2 and TRBJ2-7. The CDR3 is 13 amino acids long, termini counted. Germline V gene lookup returns CDR1 SGHTA and CDR2 FQGNSA.

This chain uses TRBV11-2 with TRBJ2-6; perhaps TRBD1 as D (6 bases). The V end lost 4 bases, the J end lost 0 bases, and 19 bases lay between the germline ends. The CDR3 covers 19 residues. Germline loops: CDR1 SGHAT, CDR2 FQNNGV. CDR3 region: CASSSLDRRGFSGANVLTF. In DNA, the CDR3 is TGTGCCAGCAGCTCTTTGGACAGAAGAGGTTTCTCTGGGGCCAACGTCCTGACTTTC.

This clone was detected a few times. V is TRBV4-1 and J is TRBJ2-7; TRBD1 matches 8 bases. The CDR3 covers 16 residues. Germline assignment: CDR1 MGHRA and CDR2 YSYEKL. Trimming removed 0 bases from V and 3 bases from J; junction bases left unmatched: 7. The CDR3 region is CASSQDLYRGIYEQYF. The CDR3 region has the DNA TGCGCCAGCAGCCAAGATCTATACAGGGGGATCTACGAGCAGTACTTC.

The V call is TRBV11-2, the J call TRBJ2-6; 8 bases fit TRBD1. Germline V CDR1 and CDR2: SGHAT, FQNNGV. V gave up 10 bases and J gave up 4 bases; unmatched junction bases: 12. The CDR3 consists of 16 residues. The CDR3 bases are TGTGCCACGTCAGGGGGCCATTTGGCCGGGGCCAACGTCCTGACTTTC. It specifies CATSGGHLAGANVLTF.